These 21 T cell receptor beta chains came from one sample sequenced in a study of PD-L1 blockade in urothelial cancer. Time point reported: peripheral blood 6 weeks after treatment start. Repertoires were generated with immunoSEQ multiplex PCR, while TCRdb's copy carries only in-frame clones and drops some. The sample includes 100,000 to 150,000 clones, about 82% of them seen just once. This sample comprised PBMCs, obtained around atezolizumab (anti-PD-L1) treatment. These receptors originate from a man in his forties or fifties with urothelial cancer.

The chain employs TRBV29-1 and TRBJ2-2, with TRBD2 matching 7 bases. Germline V lookup: CDR1 SQVTM, CDR2 ANQGSEA. The V and J ends lost 7 bases and 5 bases, in that order; junction bases with no gene match: 4. The CDR3 extends over 12 amino acids. CDR3 in DNA: TGCAGCGCCGAGCGGGGAACCGGGGAGCTGTTTTTT. Its protein product is CSAERGTGELFF.

The chain has TRBV5-6 and TRBJ1-2; D is perhaps TRBD1 (5 bases). The CDR3 contains 13 residues. Germline CDR1 is SGHDT and CDR2 is YYEEEE. V shed 2 bases and J shed 3 bases, with 8 bases lying between them. CDR3 residues: CASSLGRDYGYTF. CDR3 bases: TGTGCCAGCAGCTTAGGCAGGGACTATGGCTACACCTTC.

J is TRBJ2-3 and V is TRBV9; the D gene is possibly TRBD1 (6 bases). Between the trimmed V and J ends, which lost 3 bases and 5 bases, there was a span of 10 bases. The CDR3 totals 13 residues. Germline assignment: CDR1 SGDLS and CDR2 YYNGEE. CDR3: CASSEGDVDTQYF. The CDR3 DNA follows: TGTGCCAGCAGCGAGGGGGACGTAGATACGCAGTATTTT. The entire variable domain, with the rest obtained from reference TRBV9 and TRBJ2-3, is as follows: DSGVTQTPKHLITATGQRVTLRCSPRSGDLSVYWYQQSLDQGLQFLIQYYNGEERAKGNILERFSAQQFPDLHSELNLSSLELGDSALYFCASSEGDVDTQYFGPGTRLTVL.

Here the CDR3 reads CASSQSGRLYNEQFF. In DNA form, the CDR3 reads TGTGCCAGCAGCCAAAGCGGGAGGCTCTACAATGAGCAGTTCTTC. The chain combines TRBV14 with TRBJ2-1; 9 bases match TRBD2. The CDR3 loop spans 15 amino acids. The junction had 2 bases not matched to a gene; V was cut back by 2 bases and J by 3 bases. Germline V gene data show CDR1 as SGHDN and CDR2 as FVKESK. Complete variable domain (other parts from reference TRBV14 and TRBJ2-1): EAGVTQFPSHSVIEKGQTVTLRCDPISGHDNLYWYRRVMGKEIKFLLHFVKESKQDESGMPNNRFLAERTGGTYSTLKVQPAELEDSGVYFCASSQSGRLYNEQFFGPGTRLTVL.

The CDR3 spells CASSSRGGAWEKLFF. CDR3 nucleotide sequence: TGTGCCAGCAGCTCTCGAGGGGGGGCGTGGGAAAAACTGTTTTTT. The rearrangement uses TRBV28 and TRBJ1-4, with D possibly matching TRBD1 (6 bases). V was trimmed by 6 bases and J by 8 bases, leaving 19 bases between them. Germline V gene data show CDR1 as MDHEN and CDR2 as SYDVKM. This CDR3 spans 15 amino acids.

The chain has TRBV30 and TRBJ1-1; D gene unclear. V was cut by 3 bases and J by 1 base, with 12 bases left in between. Germline V lookup: CDR1 GTSNPN, CDR2 SVGIG (reference sequence). CDR3 length: 14 residues. As DNA, the CDR3 is TGTGCCTGGAGGATCGTGGGAGGGAACACTGAAGCTTTCTTT. This codes for CAWRIVGGNTEAFF.

This chain links TRBV18 with TRBJ2-3; perhaps TRBD2 as D (5 bases). The CDR3 length is 13 residues. Germline V gene lookup returns CDR1 KGHSH and CDR2 LQKENI. The V gene lost 5 bases and the J gene lost 6 bases, with 12 bases spanning the gap. Here the CDR3 DNA reads TGTGCCAGCTCAACTCTAGGAGGTGATACGCAGTATTTT. It specifies CASSTLGGDTQYF.

This clone was recorded once. This chain uses TRBV7-9 with TRBJ2-7; D is possibly TRBD2 (5 bases). The germline gives CDR1 SEHNR, CDR2 FQNEAQ (reference sequence). The CDR3 length is 14 residues. With 5 bases removed from V and 0 bases from J, the gap between germline ends came to 11 bases. CDR3 nucleotide sequence: TGTGCCAGCAGCGTCGACGGGGACTCCTACGAGCAGTACTTC. This gives the protein CASSVDGDSYEQYF. The entire variable domain, with the rest obtained from reference TRBV7-9 and TRBJ2-7, is as follows: DTGVSQNPRHKITKRGQNVTFRCDPISEHNRLYWYRQTLGQGPEFLTYFQNEAQLEKSRLLSDRFSAERPKGSFSTLEIQRTEQGDSAMYLCASSVDGDSYEQYFGPGTRLTVT.

The V gene is TRBV15, the J gene TRBJ2-7, with TRBD1 identical over 9 bases. The J segment lost 4 bases and the V segment lost 5 bases, leaving 9 bases of the junction unmatched. This CDR3 comprises 15 residues. Germline V gene lookup returns CDR1 LNHNV and CDR2 YYDKDF (reference sequence). CDR3 protein: CATSGAGTGRYEQYF. As DNA, the CDR3 is TGTGCCACCAGCGGCGCCGGGACAGGGAGGTACGAGCAGTACTTC. Drawing the rest from reference TRBV15 and TRBJ2-7, the complete variable domain is DAMVIQNPRYQVTQFGKPVTLSCSQTLNHNVMYWYQQKSSQAPKLLFHYYDKDFNNEADTPDNFQSRRPNTSFCFLDIRSPGLGDTAMYLCATSGAGTGRYEQYFGPGTRLTVT.

The chain couples TRBV27 to TRBJ1-2; 10 bases map to TRBD1. The V gene's germline CDR1 is MNHEY and CDR2 SMNVEV (reference sequence). After removal of 7 bases from V and 0 bases from J, the junction contained 5 bases not matched to a gene. There are 15 residues in the CDR3. CDR3 in amino acids: CASKDRGPPNYGYTF. In DNA form, the CDR3 reads TGTGCCAGCAAAGACAGGGGGCCACCTAACTATGGCTACACCTTC.

The rearrangement uses TRBV5-5 and TRBJ1-1, with unresolved D. Germline CDR1 SGHKS, CDR2 YYEKEE (reference sequence). The CDR3 is 13 residues long. Trimming took 0 bases from V and 6 from J, leaving 9 bases between them. In DNA, the CDR3 is TGTGCCAGCAGCTTGGTTCCGGTGGCTGAAGCTTTCTTT. It codes for CASSLVPVAEAFF.

CDR3 nucleotide sequence: TGCGCCAGCAGCGTCCTGCTTAAGGACAGCGAGCAGTACTTC. Translated: CASSVLLKDSEQYF. The chain couples TRBV5-1 to TRBJ2-7, with D perhaps matching TRBD1 (6 bases). The CDR3 sequence is 14 residues long. V was pared by 4 bases and J by 6 bases, with 17 bases between. Per the germline V gene, CDR1 is SGHRS and CDR2 is YFSETQ. Full variable domain (rest looked up from reference TRBV5-1 and TRBJ2-7): KAGVTQTPRYLIKTRGQQVTLSCSPISGHRSVSWYQQTPGQGLQFLFEYFSETQRNKGNFPGRFSGRQFSNSRSEMNVSTLELGDSALYLCASSVLLKDSEQYFGPGTRLTVT.

This chain connects TRBV5-6 to TRBJ2-7; the D is unclear. This CDR3 spans 14 amino acids. Germline assignment: CDR1 SGHDT and CDR2 YYEEEE. Between the trimmed V and J ends, which lost 3 bases and 5 bases, there was a span of 15 bases. The CDR3 is CASSSSWASDEQYF. CDR3 coding DNA: TGTGCCAGCAGCTCGAGTTGGGCGAGTGACGAGCAGTACTTC.

The chain joins TRBV18 to TRBJ2-3; 8 bases map to TRBD2. V lost 6 bases and J lost 6; bases outside the gene matches: 11. This CDR3 is 15 amino acids long. CDR1 KGHSH and CDR2 LQKENI come from the germline V gene. CDR3 sequence (DNA): TGTGCCAGCTCCCCCGGGGGGGGGAAGTTTGATACGCAGTATTTT. This sequence encodes CASSPGGGKFDTQYF. Based on the CDR3 plus reference TRBV18 and TRBJ2-3, the full variable domain is NAGVMQNPRHLVRRRGQEARLRCSPMKGHSHVYWYRQLPEEGLKFMVYLQKENIIDESGMPKERFSAEFPKEGPSILRIQQVVRGDSAAYFCASSPGGGKFDTQYFGPGTRLTVL.

The chain uses TRBV27 and TRBJ2-1; TRBD2 agrees at 10 bases. This CDR3 region has 15 residues. V lost 3 bases, J lost 7 bases, and 6 bases stayed unmatched. Germline loops: CDR1 MNHEY, CDR2 SMNVEV (reference sequence). The CDR3 nucleotides are TGTGCCAGCAGTTTTCTGTCTAGCGGGAGTAATGAGCAGTTCTTC. Encoded protein: CASSFLSSGSNEQFF.

The chain's CDR3 is CATSTGTGASNTEAFF. The CDR3 DNA is TGTGCCACCAGCACCGGGACAGGGGCGTCGAACACTGAAGCTTTCTTT. The chain uses TRBV15 and TRBJ1-1; 10 bases fit TRBD1. Germline CDR1 is LNHNV and CDR2 is YYDKDF (reference sequence). The CDR3 contains 16 residues. V trimming: 4 bases; J trimming: 1 base; junction bases outside the gene matches: 6.

The chain joins TRBV19 to TRBJ2-3; 8 bases agree with TRBD2. CDR3 size: 16 residues. The germline gives CDR1 LNHDA, CDR2 SQIVND (reference sequence). V was pared by 2 bases and J by 0 bases, with 4 bases of the junction left unmatched. This CDR3 is CASSIRPSGSTDTQYF. In nucleotides, the CDR3 is TGTGCCAGTAGTATAAGGCCTAGCGGGAGCACAGATACGCAGTATTTT. Drawing the rest from reference TRBV19 and TRBJ2-3, the complete variable domain is DGGITQSPKYLFRKEGQNVTLSCEQNLNHDAMYWYRQDPGQGLRLIYYSQIVNDFQKGDIAEGYSVSREKKESFPLTVTSAQKNPTAFYLCASSIRPSGSTDTQYFGPGTRLTVL.

This clone has more than one count but fewer than ten. The rearrangement links TRBV11-3 to TRBJ2-2, with D perhaps matching TRBD2 (6 bases). Germline CDR1 and CDR2: SGHNT and YENEEA. The CDR3 has 19 amino acids. The V and J ends lost 5 bases and 0 bases respectively, with 22 bases between them. CDR3 in DNA: TGTGCCAGCAGCCCACCTTCGGGACTTGAAAAATCGAACACCGGGGAGCTGTTTTTT. Encoded protein: CASSPPSGLEKSNTGELFF.

The chain is built from TRBV30 and TRBJ2-1; tentative D call: TRBD2 (6 bases). Per germline, CDR1 GTSNPN and CDR2 SVGIG (reference sequence). Trimming pared 1 base from V and 2 bases from J, leaving 12 bases between. The CDR3 sequence is 15 residues long. In DNA, the CDR3 is TGTGCCTGGAGTGGAGAGCGGGCCACCTACAATGAGCAGTTCTTC. As protein: CAWSGERATYNEQFF.

The chain uses TRBV5-8 and TRBJ1-2; possible D gene TRBD1, 5 bases. The CDR3 sequence is 13 residues long. Trimming pared 0 bases from V and 6 bases from J, leaving 9 bases between. CDR1 is SGHTS and CDR2 is YDEGEE in the germline V gene. CDR3 in amino acids: CASSLERGDGYTF. CDR3 bases: TGTGCCAGCAGCTTGGAACGGGGGGATGGCTACACCTTC.

The genes are TRBV6-5 and TRBJ1-1; possibly TRBD1 for D (6 bases). The germline gives CDR1 MNHEY, CDR2 SVGAGI. V was trimmed by 6 bases and J by 3 bases, leaving 14 bases between them. This CDR3 has 14 amino acids. The CDR3 is CASSQGPRDTEAFF. The CDR3 nucleotides read TGTGCCAGCAGCCAGGGGCCCCGAGACACTGAAGCTTTCTTT.